The 16 T cell receptor beta chains presented below share a single source sample, sequenced in a study of blood T cell repertoires in COVID-19 (dated by TCRdb to the early 2020s). Receptor libraries were prepared by the immunoSEQ multiplex PCR assay. Entries here come from immuneACCESS through TCRdb and include only in-frame sequences with V and J called. Some clones fail to appear in such tables; in the studies checked, an unresolved V gene covers under half of the shortfall, and the cause of the remainder is unknown. For this sample the table gives about 130,000 clones, of which 78% were detected only once. In total, the top ten clones hold less than 7.5% of the sample. Source material: PBMCs or T cells enriched from blood (not recorded which). The receptors originated from a woman between 50 and 59 years old who had recovered from COVID-19.

The chain employs TRBV6-5 and TRBJ1-6; 9 nucleotides line up with TRBD1. CDR1 is MNHEY, CDR2 SVGAGI, per germline. Trimming cost V 2 bases and J 9 bases; bases outside gene matches: 8. The CDR3 is 16 residues long. CDR3 DNA: TGTGCCAGCAGTTACCACGGGGACAGGGAAATTTCACCCCTCCACTTT. Translated: CASSYHGDREISPLHF.

The rearrangement links TRBV5-1 to TRBJ2-1; 8 nucleotides align to TRBD2. V was pared by 0 bases and J by 3 bases, with 2 bases of the junction left unmatched. The germline V gene has CDR1 SGHRS and CDR2 YFSETQ. The CDR3 is 15 residues long. CDR3 in DNA: TGCGCCAGCAGCTTGGGCGGGGGGCTCTACAATGAGCAGTTCTTC. It specifies CASSLGGGLYNEQFF. The full variable domain, its missing parts supplied by reference TRBV5-1 and TRBJ2-1, is KAGVTQTPRYLIKTRGQQVTLSCSPISGHRSVSWYQQTPGQGLQFLFEYFSETQRNKGNFPGRFSGRQFSNSRSEMNVSTLELGDSALYLCASSLGGGLYNEQFFGPGTRLTVL.

The gene calls are TRBV6-2 or TRBV6-3 and TRBJ2-2, with D tentatively TRBD2 (5 bases). Trimming removed 3 bases at V and 6 bases at J, with 11 bases between. The germline CDR1 and CDR2 sequences are MNHEY and SVGEGT. This CDR3 comprises 14 residues. CDR3 region: CASSYQGLPGELFF. CDR3 coding DNA: TGTGCCAGCAGTTATCAAGGACTCCCCGGGGAGCTGTTTTTT.

The J gene is TRBJ2-1, the V gene TRBV12-3 or TRBV12-4, with D tentatively TRBD1 (5 bases). Trimming cost V 3 bases and J 6 bases, with 9 bases left between them. The length of the CDR3 is 13 residues. The CDR3 coding sequence is TGTGCCAGCAGTTTCCTGACAGCCAATGAGCAGTTCTTC. Its translation is CASSFLTANEQFF.

Here the CDR3 reads CASAPGQGPYEQYF. CDR3 nucleotides: TGCGCCAGCGCCCCGGGACAGGGTCCCTACGAGCAGTACTTC. This chain links TRBV10-1 with TRBJ2-7; 9 bases are shared with TRBD1. Germline V gene lookup returns CDR1 WNHNN and CDR2 SYGVQD (reference sequence). This CDR3 region has 14 residues. Trimming took 8 bases from V and 2 from J; bases not matched to a gene: 7.

This chain joins TRBV6-5 and TRBJ2-5, with D maybe TRBD2 (6 bases). The CDR3 covers 14 residues. Trimming cost V 10 bases and J 5 bases, with 20 bases left between them. Germline lookup yields CDR1 MNHEY and CDR2 SVGAGI. The CDR3 DNA is TGTGCCACCGAGGGGACTGGGGTGGATGAGACCCAGTACTTC. This translates into CATEGTGVDETQYF.

CDR3 sequence reads: CASSGPDRGDGYTF. The CDR3 DNA is TGCGCCAGCAGTGGCCCAGACAGGGGGGATGGCTACACCTTC. The chain has TRBV10-2 and TRBJ1-2; 9 bases fit TRBD1. This CDR3 contains 14 residues. V dropped 4 bases and J dropped 6; count of bases not matched to a gene: 6. Germline lookup yields CDR1 WSHSY and CDR2 SAAADI.

This chain connects TRBV28 to TRBJ1-2; 9 positions match TRBD1. CDR3 length: 15 amino acids. V was clipped by 3 bases and J by 6 bases; unmatched bases: 8. From germline, CDR1 is MDHEN and CDR2 SYDVKM. The DNA of the CDR3 is TGTGCCAGCAGTTTCCGTGGACAGGGGAACGATGGCTACACCTTC. As protein: CASSFRGQGNDGYTF.

This clone appeared a few times. The chain recombines TRBV9 with TRBJ2-1; 9 nucleotides agree with TRBD1. Germline CDR1 SGDLS, CDR2 YYNGEE. The CDR3 totals 15 residues. The V segment lost 2 bases and the J segment 7 bases; nucleotides outside the gene matches: 7. The CDR3 spells CASSVLWDRANEQFF. CDR3 bases: TGTGCCAGCAGCGTTTTATGGGACAGGGCGAATGAGCAGTTCTTC.

The rearrangement uses TRBV12-5 and TRBJ2-2; 10 positions match TRBD1. Germline CDR1 and CDR2: LGHNT and FRNRAP. CDR3 length: 15 amino acids. After removal of 3 bases from V and 7 bases from J, the junction contained 5 bases not matched to a gene. The CDR3 DNA follows: TGTGCTAGTGGTTTTCTGGGACAGGGGAACGGGGAGCTGTTTTTT. Protein sequence: CASGFLGQGNGELFF.

V is TRBV2 and J is TRBJ1-3, with D possibly matching TRBD1 (6 bases). The germline gives CDR1 SNHLY, CDR2 FYNNEI. The ends were cut back, 5 bases at V and 0 bases at J, with 11 bases in the middle. The CDR3 runs to 15 residues. The CDR3: CASSLRQASGNTIYF. The DNA of the CDR3 is TGTGCCAGCAGTCTTCGACAGGCCTCTGGAAACACCATATATTTT.

This clone was seen a handful of times. The chain joins TRBV7-9 to TRBJ1-4; D might be TRBD1 (5 bases). The CDR3 is 15 residues long. The germline V gene has CDR1 SEHNR and CDR2 FQNEAQ (reference sequence). V lost 4 bases and J lost 8, with 17 bases in between. CDR3 in amino acids: CASSSPVLTVEKLFF. CDR3 in DNA: TGTGCCAGCAGCTCCCCGGTCTTGACAGTAGAAAAACTGTTTTTT.

The CDR3 protein is CASSQRGGTGELFF. For the CDR3, the DNA is TGTGCCAGCAGCCAGAGGGGGGGCACCGGGGAGCTGTTTTTT. This chain links TRBV14 with TRBJ2-2, with D perhaps TRBD2 (7 bases). V was pared by 3 bases and J by 4 bases, with 9 bases between. The germline V gene encodes CDR1 SGHDN and CDR2 FVKESK. The CDR3 is made up of 14 amino acids. Full variable domain (outside the CDR3, taken from reference TRBV14 and TRBJ2-2): EAGVTQFPSHSVIEKGQTVTLRCDPISGHDNLYWYRRVMGKEIKFLLHFVKESKQDESGMPNNRFLAERTGGTYSTLKVQPAELEDSGVYFCASSQRGGTGELFFGEGSRLTVL.

V is TRBV6-5 and J is TRBJ2-3, with TRBD1 identical over 9 bases. V lost 0 bases, J lost 2 bases, and 3 bases stayed unmatched. The length of the CDR3 is 16 residues. CDR1 and CDR2 from the germline V gene are MNHEY and SVGAGI. Here the CDR3 reads CASSYSTGGFTDTQYF. CDR3 nucleotide sequence: TGTGCCAGCAGTTACTCGACAGGGGGATTCACAGATACGCAGTATTTT.

This clone was observed a handful of times. This rearrangement joins TRBV10-2 to TRBJ1-6; 7 bases agree with TRBD1. The V and J ends lost 10 bases and 8 bases, in that order; junction bases with no gene match: 8. Looked up from germline, CDR1 is WSHSY and CDR2 is SAAADI. The CDR3 extends over 13 amino acids. CDR3 in amino acids: CATVDRAHSPLHF. For the CDR3, the DNA is TGCGCCACCGTAGACAGGGCCCATTCACCCCTCCACTTT.

J is TRBJ1-1 and V is TRBV30; a possible D gene is TRBD1 (6 bases). The CDR3 is made up of 12 amino acids. Trimming took 0 bases from V and 9 from J, leaving 11 bases between them. Germline V CDR1 and CDR2: GTSNPN, SVGIG (reference sequence). CDR3 nucleotides: TGTGCCTGGAGTGTACCTAGGGACAAAGCTTTCTTT. Protein: CAWSVPRDKAFF.